Listed below are T cell receptor beta chains from one sample, sequenced in a study of shared clonotypes between healthy human individuals. Clones were read by immunoSEQ multiplex PCR, and TCRdb kept only the in-frame ones, dropping some. The repertoire holds some 490,000 clones, with roughly 80% as singletons. The sample was PBMCs. The receptors stem from a woman aged 40 to 50 in good health. Some clones in this sample may be carry-over from other donors' samples. Each CDR3 is given with its conserved first and last residue. The order of the fields is V gene, J gene, D gene, clone size, CDR3 DNA, CDR3 protein. The D gene is left open where the match is weak. Only some rows state a clone size, as once, few, many or a class for expanded clones.

v_gene: TRBV29-1; j_gene: TRBJ2-7; d_gene: TRBD2; abundance: -; CDR3nt: TGCAGCGTGGACGGGGGGGCGTACGAGCAGTACTTC; CDR3aa: CSVDGGAYEQYF
v_gene: TRBV28; j_gene: TRBJ2-7; d_gene: TRBD2; abundance: once; CDR3nt: TGTGCCAGCAGTTCACCGACTAGCGGGACAAGGAGCTCCTACGAGCAGTACTTC; CDR3aa: CASSSPTSGTRSSYEQYF
v_gene: TRBV28; j_gene: TRBJ1-2; d_gene: TRBD1; abundance: -; CDR3nt: TGTGCCAGCAGCCCCGGGGGGACAGGGGGCGTTTACTATGGCTACACCTTC; CDR3aa: CASSPGGTGGVYYGYTF
v_gene: TRBV5-1; j_gene: TRBJ2-1; d_gene: -; abundance: -; CDR3nt: TGCGCCAGCAGCGGTGGCCCCCCATACAATGAGCAGTTCTTC; CDR3aa: CASSGGPPYNEQFF
v_gene: TRBV11-3; j_gene: TRBJ2-1; d_gene: -; abundance: -; CDR3nt: TGTGCCAGCGGCAGGAACAATGAGCAGTTCTTC; CDR3aa: CASGRNNEQFF
v_gene: TRBV4-3; j_gene: TRBJ2-3; d_gene: -; abundance: once; CDR3nt: TGCGCCAGCAGCCAAGGGGGTTCAGGGAGGGATACGCAGTATTTT; CDR3aa: CASSQGGSGRDTQYF
v_gene: TRBV4-2; j_gene: TRBJ2-3; d_gene: TRBD2; abundance: -; CDR3nt: TGTGCCAGCAGCCAGAGAATCGGGACTAGCGGGGGCACAGATACGCAGTATTTT; CDR3aa: CASSQRIGTSGGTDTQYF
v_gene: TRBV5-4; j_gene: TRBJ2-7; d_gene: TRBD2; abundance: -; CDR3nt: TGTGCCAGCAGCTTCAGCGGGAGCCACGAGCAGTACTTC; CDR3aa: CASSFSGSHEQYF
v_gene: TRBV4-2; j_gene: TRBJ2-5; d_gene: -; abundance: -; CDR3nt: TGTGCCAGCAGCCAAGTAGCTGGTACTGGACAGCAAGAGACCCAGTACTTC; CDR3aa: CASSQVAGTGQQETQYF
v_gene: TRBV28; j_gene: TRBJ2-7; d_gene: TRBD2; abundance: -; CDR3nt: TGTGCCAGCAGTCCACCTGGGGGGCGGACTAGCGGGCCCAACGAGCAGTACTTC; CDR3aa: CASSPPGGRTSGPNEQYF
v_gene: TRBV5-1; j_gene: TRBJ2-1; d_gene: TRBD2; abundance: -; CDR3nt: TGCGCCAGCAGCTTGTCCCTAGCGGGGTCCCTCTCCTACAATGAGCAGTTCTTC; CDR3aa: CASSLSLAGSLSYNEQFF
v_gene: TRBV5-4; j_gene: TRBJ1-5; d_gene: -; abundance: -; CDR3nt: TGTGCCAGCAGCTTAAATGGCAATCAGCCCCAGCATTTT; CDR3aa: CASSLNGNQPQHF
v_gene: TRBV11-1; j_gene: TRBJ2-5; d_gene: TRBD1; abundance: -; CDR3nt: TGTGCCAGCAGCCCGGCTGACAGGGGCCGAGAGACCCAGTACTTC; CDR3aa: CASSPADRGRETQYF
v_gene: TRBV7-8; j_gene: TRBJ1-1; d_gene: TRBD1; abundance: -; CDR3nt: TGTGCCAGCAGTTTGGGTGGACAGGGAGGAACTGAAGCTTTCTTT; CDR3aa: CASSLGGQGGTEAFF
v_gene: TRBV5-1; j_gene: TRBJ1-4; d_gene: TRBD1; abundance: -; CDR3nt: TGCGCCAGCAGCCCGGGGACAGGGCCCTTTTGGGATGAAAAACTGTTTTTT; CDR3aa: CASSPGTGPFWDEKLFF
v_gene: TRBV4-1; j_gene: TRBJ2-7; d_gene: TRBD1; abundance: -; CDR3nt: TGCGCCAGCAGCCGCGGACAGGGGGCCTACGAGCAGTACTTC; CDR3aa: CASSRGQGAYEQYF
v_gene: TRBV9; j_gene: TRBJ2-1; d_gene: -; abundance: -; CDR3nt: TGTGCCAGCAGCGTACGGCAAGGGGCTTCATACAATGAGCAGTTCTTC; CDR3aa: CASSVRQGASYNEQFF